This TCR beta chain appears in the sequencing data of a study of blood T cell repertoires in COVID-19. Assay used: immunoSEQ multiplex PCR; TCRdb lists only in-frame clones, some missing. This table has 30,000 to 40,000 clones, 79% appearing once. Unmatched junction bases numbered 6, after V lost 4 bases and J lost 9 bases. CDR1 is SGHDT and CDR2 is YYEEEE in the germline V gene. CDR3 size: 14 residues. The material sequenced was peripheral blood. The source is a man aged 65 to 79 with acute or convalescent COVID-19. V is TRBV5-6 and J is TRBJ1-6; TRBD1 matches 8 bases. This CDR3 is CASSPATGASPLHF. Here the CDR3 DNA reads TGTGCCAGCAGCCCGGCGACAGGGGCTTCACCCCTCCACTTT.